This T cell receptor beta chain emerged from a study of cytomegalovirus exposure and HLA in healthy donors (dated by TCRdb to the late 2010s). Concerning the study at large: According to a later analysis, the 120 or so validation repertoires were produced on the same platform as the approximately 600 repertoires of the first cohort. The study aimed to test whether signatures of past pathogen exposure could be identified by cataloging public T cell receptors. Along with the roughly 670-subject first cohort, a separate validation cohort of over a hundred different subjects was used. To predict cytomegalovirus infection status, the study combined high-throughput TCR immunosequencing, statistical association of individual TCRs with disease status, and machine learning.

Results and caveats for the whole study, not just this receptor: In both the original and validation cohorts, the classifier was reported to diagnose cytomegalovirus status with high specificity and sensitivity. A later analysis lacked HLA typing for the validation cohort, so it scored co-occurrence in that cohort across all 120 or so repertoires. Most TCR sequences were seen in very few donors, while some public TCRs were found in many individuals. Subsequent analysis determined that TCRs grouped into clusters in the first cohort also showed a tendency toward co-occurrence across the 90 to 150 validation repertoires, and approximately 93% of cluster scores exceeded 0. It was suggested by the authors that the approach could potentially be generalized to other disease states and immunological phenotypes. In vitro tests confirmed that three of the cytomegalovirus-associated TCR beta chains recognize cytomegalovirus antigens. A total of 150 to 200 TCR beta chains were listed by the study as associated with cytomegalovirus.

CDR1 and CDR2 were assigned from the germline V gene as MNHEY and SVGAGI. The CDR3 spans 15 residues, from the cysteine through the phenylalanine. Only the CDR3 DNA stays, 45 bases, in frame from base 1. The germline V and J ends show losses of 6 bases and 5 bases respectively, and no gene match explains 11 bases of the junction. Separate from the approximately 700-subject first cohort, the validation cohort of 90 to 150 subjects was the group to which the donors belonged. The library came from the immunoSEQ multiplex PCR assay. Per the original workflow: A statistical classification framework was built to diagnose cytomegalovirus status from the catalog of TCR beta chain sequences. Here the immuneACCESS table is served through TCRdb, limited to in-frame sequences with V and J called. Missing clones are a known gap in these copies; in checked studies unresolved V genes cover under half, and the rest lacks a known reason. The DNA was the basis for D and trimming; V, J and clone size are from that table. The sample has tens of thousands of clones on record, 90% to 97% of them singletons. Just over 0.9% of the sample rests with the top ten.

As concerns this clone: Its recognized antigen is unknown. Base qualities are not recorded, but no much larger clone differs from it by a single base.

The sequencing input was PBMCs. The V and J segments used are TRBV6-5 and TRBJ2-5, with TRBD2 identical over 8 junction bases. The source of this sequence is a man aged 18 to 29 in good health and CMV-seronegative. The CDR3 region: CASRLTRSGMETQYF. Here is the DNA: TGTGCCAGCAGGTTAACCCGTAGCGGGATGGAGACCCAGTACTTC.